Below, one TCR beta chain is given with its context. Its target is unknown. The sample comes from a study of Ad26.COV2.S vaccination and SARS-CoV-2 variants. Study-wide context: Into the muscle, Ad26.COV2.S was dosed once or twice, 56 days apart. The study's findings and limits: Vaccine recipients posted higher spike-specific TCR breadth than their placebo counterparts.

Sample treatment: some 19 received Ad26.COV2.S at low or high dose, single or two shots; several received placebo; per-sample allocation not given. Sample collection was performed on day 63 after the first vaccine or placebo injection. The shot given was an Ad26 vector that makes Wuhan-strain SARS-CoV-2 spike. Assay used: immunoSEQ multiplex PCR; TCRdb lists only in-frame clones, some missing. Among 300,000 to 350,000 clones listed, roughly 84% were seen once. Trimming cost V 5 bases and J 7 bases; bases outside gene matches: 8. Germline CDR1 and CDR2: MNHEY and SVGEGT. The CDR3 contains 14 residues. The receptor's source is a person aged 18-65 years who received the Ad26.COV2.S COVID-19 vaccine or a placebo. Here the sequenced sample was peripheral blood, taken in a trial of Ad26.COV2.S vaccine versus placebo. The chain recombines TRBV6-2 or TRBV6-3 with TRBJ1-2; 9 nucleotides match TRBD1. CDR3 sequence: CASSEGQGGRGYTF. The CDR3 DNA follows: TGTGCCAGCAGTGAGGGACAGGGCGGACGTGGCTACACCTTC.